Below are 2 T cell receptor beta chains sequenced from a single sample in a study of shared clonotypes between healthy human individuals. TCRdb's copy holds only in-frame clones and misses some; the assay was immunoSEQ multiplex PCR. The data contain 550,000 to 750,000 clones, about 95% of them singletons. Naive CD8 populations comprised CD45RO-negative cells positively selected for CCR7, excluding terminally differentiated effector memory CD45RA+ cells. The sample comprised naive CD8+ T cells sorted from blood. These receptor sequences come from a woman aged 25 to 39 in good health.

The chain employs TRBV2 and TRBJ2-1; TRBD2 agrees at 7 bases. Trimming cost V 6 bases and J 6 bases; bases outside gene matches: 17. Germline V lookup: CDR1 SNHLY, CDR2 FYNNEI. CDR3 length: 17 residues. In DNA form, the CDR3 reads TGTGCCAGCAGAGGTCCCCAGGGTGCGGGAGATCCCAATGAGCAGTTCTTC. This codes for CASRGPQGAGDPNEQFF.

Here the CDR3 DNA reads TGTGCCAGCAGCAAAGGGAGAGTTTGTAGCTCCTACAATGAGCAGTTCTTC. It encodes CASSKGRVCSSYNEQFF. The rearrangement links TRBV21-1 to TRBJ2-1; TRBD2, as called in the table, went unchecked against the DNA. TRBV21-1 is tagged as a pseudogene. The CDR3 covers 17 residues.